This TCR beta chain emerged from a study of cytomegalovirus exposure and HLA in healthy donors (TCRdb year 2017). Regarding the study in general: An earlier analysis of some 550 of the donors reported 250 to 300 Gb of sequence data and about 100 million unique TCR beta sequences from roughly 200 million T cells. About 280 gigabases of sequencing data and roughly 81 million unique TCR sequences made up an early release that covered about 640 HLA-typed donors. Of the 300 to 500 genotyped donors, 75% to 85% were placed in the genetic ancestry cluster associated with self-reported Caucasian donors. The study was designed to test whether signatures of past pathogen exposure could be identified by cataloging public T cell receptors. Using immunosequencing, the study profiled T cell repertoires from about 610 subjects and related those repertoires to cytomegalovirus serostatus. Besides the first cohort of hundreds of subjects, a separate validation cohort made up of 120 different subjects was used. High-throughput TCR immunosequencing, statistical association of individual TCRs with disease status, and machine learning were combined to predict cytomegalovirus infection status. A later analysis re-analyzed previously published TCR beta repertoires from roughly 600 donors and added high-resolution HLA genotyping to study TCR occurrence patterns. In the later analysis, no new phenotypic data were used to find candidate immune exposures; instead, reliance was placed on TCR beta sequences and their occurrence across donors. An earlier analysis of nearly 600 of the donors applied high-throughput TCR beta sequencing to assess whether each TCR beta V gene segment acted as functional or pseudogenic. Donor age, sex, ethnicity and CMV serostatus were compiled together with the repertoire data. A later genetic analysis used genome-wide SNP genotypes for about three fifths of the roughly 700 donors, treating that subset as a discovery cohort. Every discovery cohort repertoire had been produced on one sequencing platform. HLA typing included class I and class II loci at four-digit resolution. The number of typed donors differed by locus: about 629-630 for A, B, C, DRB1 and DQB1; approximately 540 for DQA1; around 580 for DPA1; and around 450 for DPB1. Because of strong linkage in the cohort, four to six DR-DQ haplotypes were treated as single units for association and clustering. Among over 350 genotyped donors of the cohort, an average of approximately 240,000 unique TCR beta nucleotide sequences were sequenced per donor, approximately 20% of them non-productive. The study at large found these results: At a false discovery rate of 0.05, a later analysis linked about 16,000 TCR beta sequences to specific HLA alleles. Some IMGT-functional V segments, including TRBV6-2 and TRBV6-3, could not be distinguished by the 87-base-pair reads and were therefore excluded. Because some donors lacked HLA typing at each locus, the association tests relied only on the typed subset. In vitro tests confirmed that a few of the cytomegalovirus-associated TCR beta chains recognize cytomegalovirus antigens. In the study, some 180 TCR beta chains were listed as associated with cytomegalovirus. According to a later analysis, TCR association rates differed among HLA loci, with DRB1 alleles showing the most associated TCRs and HLA-C alleles showing the fewest. Compared with the approximately 720-donor mean, donors in an Asian-associated ancestry cluster had fewer N-insertions in productive TCRs, according to a later genetic analysis. Only TCR beta chains were sequenced in this cohort, and the absence of alpha or paired-chain data limited detectable features. The earlier analysis of about 600 of the donors excluded some 15 rarely observed V segments, including chromosome 9 orphons, because counts were too low. Assigning TCR associations to individual alleles was difficult when HLA alleles, especially DR and DQ, strongly co-occurred. The authors suggested that the approach could potentially be generalized to other disease states and immunological phenotypes. Linkage disequilibrium might explain the correlated functional status among segregating V segments, but an unknown experimental factor could not be excluded. Most CMV-associated TCR beta chains appeared to be HLA-restricted in a later analysis, and the HLA associations seemed to be driven largely by CMV exposure. A later analysis found that HLA-associated TCR beta chains were more clonally expanded and had lower generation probabilities than equally common non-associated chains. A group of highly shared sequence variants was considered likely to be a technical artifact of the sequencing pipeline. Roughly uniform sequencing depth across donors was assumed in presence/absence analyses, although this assumption may not hold. A further reported finding was that TCR beta sequences accurately predicted the HLA-A and HLA-B alleles for most subjects in the first cohort. In an earlier analysis of around 600 of the donors, most TCR beta V segments appeared in productive rearrangements about 87% or about 30% of the time, broadly matching IMGT annotations. According to a later analysis, parvovirus B19, influenza, CMV and Epstein-Barr virus appeared linked to several top co-occurrence clusters. In a later genetic analysis, a missense DCLRE1C variant was associated with V-gene and J-gene trimming of TCR beta chains, and the association was replicated in an independent cohort. Cytomegalovirus status was reported to be diagnosed by the classifier with high specificity and sensitivity in both the original and validation cohorts. CMV serostatus was the only immune exposure information available for the cohort. Most TCR sequences were observed very rarely across donors, whereas some public TCRs were present in many individuals.

The cohort consisted of fewer than 700 healthy bone marrow donors. At the time of sampling, all cohort members were nominally healthy, though unrecorded immune exposures were likely present. The donor tested CMV seronegative and was one of the 352 seronegative cohort members. Every donor gave a peripheral blood sample, and the peripheral blood mononuclear cells from that sample were used for TCR beta sequencing. The Qiagen DNeasy Blood Extraction Kit was used to extract genomic DNA from the blood cell samples. The germline V gene yields LGHNA for CDR1 and YSLEER for CDR2. The CDR3, cysteine through phenylalanine, is 16 amino acids long. Only CDR3 DNA remains: 48 bases, in frame from the first base. V ends up 0 bases short and J 10 bases short, with an unmatched junction base count of 7. About this clone: No antigen is known for it. The record has no base qualities; no much larger clone is one base away.

The library was obtained by the immunoSEQ multiplex PCR assay. For the multiplex PCR, a mixture combining 60 forward primers for TCR Vbeta segments and 13 reverse primers for TCR Jbeta segments was used. The CDR3 region of rearranged TCR beta genes was amplified from genomic DNA with a multiplex PCR assay. Amplified TCR beta libraries were sequenced as 87-base-pair reads on the Illumina HiSeq System. The paper's processing steps were these. In a later analysis, 80 million or so unique TCR beta chains were counted across the 690 or so repertoires, and some 10 million of these chains were shared by at least two donors. Raw reads were error-corrected and collapsed into unique sequences by a nearest-neighbor algorithm in which closely related sequences were merged to remove PCR and sequencing errors. V, D and J gene segments were assigned by aligning CDR3 sequences to IMGT reference sequences. For a sequence to be retained, a match of at least six nucleotides was required to both a V gene segment and a J gene segment. A rearrangement counted as productive if the CDR3 had no stop codons and remained in frame with V and J, and every other rearrangement counted as non-productive. Following IMGT convention, CDR3 was defined as the stretch from the second conserved V-encoded cysteine up to the conserved J-encoded phenylalanine. In an earlier analysis of around 570 of the donors, sequences lacking an unambiguous match to a single V gene segment were excluded. In an earlier analysis of several hundred of the donors, a V segment was called functional when productive rearrangements were above 56.7%, and segregating when the standard deviation between donors exceeded 5%. A statistical classification framework was built to diagnose cytomegalovirus status from the catalog of TCR beta chain sequences. In a later analysis, TCR nucleotide sequences were compared against IMGT/GENE-DB human TR gene sequences so that V and J genes could be assigned. In a later analysis, CDR3 sequences and most-parsimonious VDJ recombination scenarios were assigned using the TCRdist pipeline. In a later analysis, every TCR beta chain was defined by the combination of its CDR3 amino acid sequence and its V-gene family, and reads without a unique V-gene family were dropped. To address suspected cross-contamination and a sequencing artifact, a later analysis removed several hundred highly shared, low-generation-probability nucleotide sequences. A later analysis calculated a clonal expansion index for each public chain from normalized within-repertoire ranks of inferred template counts. Generation probabilities in a later analysis came from a VDJ recombination model fitted to out-of-frame rearrangements, and those results were checked against IGoR. In a later analysis, hypergeometric tests were used to score TCR-TCR, TCR-HLA and TCR-CMV co-occurrence, with a repertoire-size bias correction applied to TCR pairs. A later analysis estimated false discovery rates by permuting HLA or CMV assignments 20 times. In a later analysis, co-occurring TCRs were grouped with DBSCAN, and TCRdist sequence similarity was added when clustering was performed within HLA-allele-positive subsets. Co-occurrence clustering excluded repertoires with fewer than 30,000 or more than 120,000 public chains, plus five with anomalous nucleotide sharing. TCRdb obtained this table from immuneACCESS and retained in-frame rearrangements with V and J assigned. These tables miss some clones; where compared with another copy, unresolved V genes account for less than half of the shortfall, and the remainder is unexplained. D and trimming come from the DNA, and the V and J calls and clone size come from that table. For this sample the table gives over 150,000 clones, of which around 72% were detected only once. 1.1% to 1.5% of the sample is taken by the ten largest.

The receptor chain draws on TRBV4-3 and TRBJ2-7; 15 central nucleotides agree with TRBD2. The sample consisted of PBMCs. The TCR originated in a man in his fifties or sixties in good health and CMV-seronegative. The CDR3 here reads CASSQEGTSGGPVQYF. The bases read TGCGCCAGCAGCCAAGAGGGGACTAGCGGGGGGCCAGTACAGTACTTC.